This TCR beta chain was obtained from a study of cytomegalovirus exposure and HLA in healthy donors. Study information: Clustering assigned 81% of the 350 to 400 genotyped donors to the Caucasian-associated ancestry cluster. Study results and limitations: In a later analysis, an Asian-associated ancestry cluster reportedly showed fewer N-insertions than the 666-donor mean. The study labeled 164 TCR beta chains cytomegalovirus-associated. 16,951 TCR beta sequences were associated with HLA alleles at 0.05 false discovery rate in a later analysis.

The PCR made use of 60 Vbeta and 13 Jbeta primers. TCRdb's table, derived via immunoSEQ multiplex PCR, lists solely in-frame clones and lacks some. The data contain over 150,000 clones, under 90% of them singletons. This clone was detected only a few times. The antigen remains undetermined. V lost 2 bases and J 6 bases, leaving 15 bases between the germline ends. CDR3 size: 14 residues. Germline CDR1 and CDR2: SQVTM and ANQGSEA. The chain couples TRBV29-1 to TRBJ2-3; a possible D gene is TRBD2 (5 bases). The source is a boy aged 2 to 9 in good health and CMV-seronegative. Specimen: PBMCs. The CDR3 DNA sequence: TGCAGCGTTGAAAGTAGGCTAGCTCCGGATACGCAGTATTTT. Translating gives CSVESRLAPDTQYF.